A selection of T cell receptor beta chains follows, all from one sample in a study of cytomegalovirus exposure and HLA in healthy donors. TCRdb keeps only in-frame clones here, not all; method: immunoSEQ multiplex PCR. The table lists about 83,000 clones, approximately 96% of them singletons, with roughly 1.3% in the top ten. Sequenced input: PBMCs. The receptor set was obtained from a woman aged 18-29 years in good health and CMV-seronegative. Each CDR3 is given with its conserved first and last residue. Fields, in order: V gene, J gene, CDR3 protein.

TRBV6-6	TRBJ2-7	CASSYATSGVYEQYF
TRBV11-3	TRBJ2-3	CASSKNSGSTNTQYF
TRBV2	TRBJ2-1	CASTGTYNEQFF
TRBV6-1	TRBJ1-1	CASSERPAGGLAEAFF
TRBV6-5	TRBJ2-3	CASSYGGTSTDTQYF
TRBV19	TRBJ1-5	CASIQSMGQGSQPQHF
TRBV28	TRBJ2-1	CAGRGRGEQFF
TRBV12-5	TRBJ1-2	CASGLTPDRAGYTF
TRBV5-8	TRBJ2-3	CASSFTVLAGGRTDTQYF
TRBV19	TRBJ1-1	CASSIGNEAEAFF
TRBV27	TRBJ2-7	CASSFEGFRAYEQYF
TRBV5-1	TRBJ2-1	CASSVGLAGVSAYNEQFF
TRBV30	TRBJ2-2	CAWRGPPDNGELFF
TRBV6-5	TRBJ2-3	CASRPAGSTDTQYF
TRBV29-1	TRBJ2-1	CSVVRGISYNEQFF
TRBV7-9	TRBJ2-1	CASSGWTGAGNEQFF
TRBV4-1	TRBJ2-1	CASSQDQADSYNEQFF
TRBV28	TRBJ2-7	CAVGGGQGIMEQYF